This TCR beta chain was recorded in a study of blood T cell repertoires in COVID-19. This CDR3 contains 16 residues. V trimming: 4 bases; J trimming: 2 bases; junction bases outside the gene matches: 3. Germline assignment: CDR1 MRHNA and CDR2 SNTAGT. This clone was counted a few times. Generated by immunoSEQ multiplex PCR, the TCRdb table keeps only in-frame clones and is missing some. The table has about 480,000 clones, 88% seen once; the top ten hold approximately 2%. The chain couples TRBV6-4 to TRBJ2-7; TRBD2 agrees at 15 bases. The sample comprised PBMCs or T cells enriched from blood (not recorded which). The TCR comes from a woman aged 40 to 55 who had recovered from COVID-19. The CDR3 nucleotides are TGTGCCAGCAGTGTGGGGACTAGCGGGGGGACCTACGAGCAGTACTTC. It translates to CASSVGTSGGTYEQYF.